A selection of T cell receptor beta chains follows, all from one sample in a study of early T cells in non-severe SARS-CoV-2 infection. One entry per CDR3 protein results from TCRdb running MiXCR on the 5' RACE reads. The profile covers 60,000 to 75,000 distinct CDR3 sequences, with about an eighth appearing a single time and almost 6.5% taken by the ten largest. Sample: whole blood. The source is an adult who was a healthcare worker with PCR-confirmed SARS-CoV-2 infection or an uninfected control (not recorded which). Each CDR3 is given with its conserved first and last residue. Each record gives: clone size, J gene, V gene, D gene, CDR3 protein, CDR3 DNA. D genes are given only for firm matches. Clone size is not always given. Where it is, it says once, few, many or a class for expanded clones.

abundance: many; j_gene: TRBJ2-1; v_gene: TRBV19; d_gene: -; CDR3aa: CASRTPGTHNEQFF; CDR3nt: TGTGCCAGTCGCACACCGGGAACCCACAATGAGCAGTTCTTC
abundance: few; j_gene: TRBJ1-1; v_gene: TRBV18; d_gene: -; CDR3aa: CASSPSGASNTEAFF; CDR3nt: TGTGCCAGCTCGCCCTCGGGAGCTAGTAACACTGAAGCTTTCTTT
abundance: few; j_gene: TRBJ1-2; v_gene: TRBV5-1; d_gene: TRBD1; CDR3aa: CASSTGTGGNYGYTF; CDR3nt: TGCGCCAGCAGCACCGGGACAGGGGGTAACTATGGCTACACCTTC
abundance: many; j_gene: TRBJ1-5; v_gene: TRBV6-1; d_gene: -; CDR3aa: CASRRDQGYNSNQPQHF; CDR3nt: TGTGCCAGCAGGAGGGACCAGGGGTATAATAGCAATCAGCCCCAGCATTTT
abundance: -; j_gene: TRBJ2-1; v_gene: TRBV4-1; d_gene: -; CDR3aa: CASSQVLRRNTREQFF; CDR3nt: TGCGCCAGCAGCCAAGTGCTTCGCCGGAATACGCGGGAGCAGTTCTTC
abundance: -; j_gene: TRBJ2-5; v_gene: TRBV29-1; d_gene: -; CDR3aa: CSVEDPVDQETQYF; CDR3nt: TGCAGCGTTGAAGATCCCGTAGATCAAGAGACCCAGTACTTC
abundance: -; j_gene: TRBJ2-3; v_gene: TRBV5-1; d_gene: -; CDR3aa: CASSRGSTDTQYF; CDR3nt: TGCGCCAGCAGTCGGGGAAGCACAGATACGCAGTATTTT
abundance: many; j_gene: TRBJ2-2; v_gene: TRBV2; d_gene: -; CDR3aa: CASSDALASIGELFF; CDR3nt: TGTGCCAGCAGTGACGCCCTAGCCAGTATCGGGGAGCTGTTTTTT
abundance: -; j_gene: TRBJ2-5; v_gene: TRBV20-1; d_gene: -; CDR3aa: CSGRKQETQYF; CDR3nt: TGCAGTGGTAGGAAGCAAGAGACCCAGTACTTC
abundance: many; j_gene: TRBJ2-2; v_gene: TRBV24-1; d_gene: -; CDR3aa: CATSPERDAGELFF; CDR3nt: TGTGCCACCAGCCCTGAGAGGGACGCCGGGGAGCTGTTTTTT
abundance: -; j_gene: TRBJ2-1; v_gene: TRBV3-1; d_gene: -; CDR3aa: CASSLRGAAGSVF; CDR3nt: TGTGCCAGCAGCCTCAGAGGCGCGGCAGGATCGGTCTTC
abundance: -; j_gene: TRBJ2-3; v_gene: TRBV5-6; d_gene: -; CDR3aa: CASSYDRTDTQYF; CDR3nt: TGTGCCAGCAGCTACGACCGAACAGATACGCAGTATTTT
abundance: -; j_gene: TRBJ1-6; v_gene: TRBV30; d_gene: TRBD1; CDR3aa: CAWSAGGNSPLHF; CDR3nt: TGTGCCTGGAGTGCAGGGGGCAATTCACCCCTCCACTTT
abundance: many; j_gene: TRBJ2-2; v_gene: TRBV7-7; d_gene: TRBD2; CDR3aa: CASSLAGALTGELFF; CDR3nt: TGTGCTAGCAGCTTAGCGGGAGCCCTCACCGGGGAGCTGTTTTTT
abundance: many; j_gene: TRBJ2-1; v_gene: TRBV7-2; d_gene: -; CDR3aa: CASSPQNEQFF; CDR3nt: TGTGCCAGCAGCCCTCAGAATGAGCAGTTCTTC
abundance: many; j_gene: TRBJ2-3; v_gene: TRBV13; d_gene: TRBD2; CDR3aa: CASSPLAGGLTDTQYF; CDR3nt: TGTGCCAGCAGCCCACTAGCGGGGGGGCTTACAGATACGCAGTATTTT
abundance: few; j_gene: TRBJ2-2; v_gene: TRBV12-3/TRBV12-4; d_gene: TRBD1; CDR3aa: CASSQDRVTTGELFF; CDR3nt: TGTGCCAGCAGCCAGGACAGGGTCACCACCGGGGAGCTGTTTTTT
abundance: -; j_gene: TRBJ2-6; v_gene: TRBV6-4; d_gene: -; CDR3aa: CASSDSGSGANVLTF; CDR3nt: TGTGCCAGCAGTGACTCCGGGTCTGGGGCCAACGTCCTGACTTTC
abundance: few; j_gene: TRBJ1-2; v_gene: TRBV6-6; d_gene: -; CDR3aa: CASSPRTANYGYTF; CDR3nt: TGTGCCAGCAGTCCCCGGACAGCTAACTATGGCTACACCTTC
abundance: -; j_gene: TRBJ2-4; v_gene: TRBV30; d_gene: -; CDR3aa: CAWSEVRANIQYF; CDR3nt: TGTGCCTGGAGTGAGGTCCGGGCAAACATTCAGTACTTC
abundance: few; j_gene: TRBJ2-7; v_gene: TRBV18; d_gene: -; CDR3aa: CASSPGHEGEQYF; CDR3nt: TGTGCCAGCTCACCTGGACATGAGGGGGAGCAGTACTTC
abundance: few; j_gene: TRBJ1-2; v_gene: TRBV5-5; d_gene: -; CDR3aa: CASSSDPFYGYTF; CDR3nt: TGTGCCAGCAGCTCGGACCCCTTCTATGGCTACACCTTC
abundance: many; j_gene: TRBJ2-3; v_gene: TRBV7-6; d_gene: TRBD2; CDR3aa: CASSSFGGSTDTQYF; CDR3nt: TGTGCCAGCAGCTCCTTCGGGGGGAGCACAGATACGCAGTATTTT
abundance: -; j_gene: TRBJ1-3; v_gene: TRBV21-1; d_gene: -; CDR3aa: CASSKRGAGAGNTIYF; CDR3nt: TGTGCCAGCAGCAAGCGAGGAGCAGGCGCTGGAAACACCATATATTTT
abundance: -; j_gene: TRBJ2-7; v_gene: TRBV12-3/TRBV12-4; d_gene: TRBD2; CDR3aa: CASSPGLADTYEQYF; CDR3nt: TGTGCCAGCAGCCCTGGACTAGCGGACACCTACGAGCAGTACTTC
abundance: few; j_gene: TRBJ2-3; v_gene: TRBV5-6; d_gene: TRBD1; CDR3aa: CASSLARRQGTDTQYF; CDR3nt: TGTGCCAGCAGCTTGGCCAGAAGACAGGGAACAGATACGCAGTATTTT
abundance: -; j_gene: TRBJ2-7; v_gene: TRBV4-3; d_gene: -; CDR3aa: CASSQDSRTTLYEQYF; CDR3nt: TGCGCCAGCAGCCAAGATTCCAGGACTACCCTCTACGAGCAGTACTTC
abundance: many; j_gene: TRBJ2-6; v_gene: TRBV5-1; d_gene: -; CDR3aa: CASSLVVGANVLTF; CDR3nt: TGCGCCAGCAGCTTGGTGGTTGGGGCCAACGTCCTGACTTTC
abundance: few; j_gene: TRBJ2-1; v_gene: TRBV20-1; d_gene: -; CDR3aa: CSARSEAHNEQFF; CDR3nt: TGCAGTGCTAGAAGCGAGGCTCACAATGAGCAGTTCTTC
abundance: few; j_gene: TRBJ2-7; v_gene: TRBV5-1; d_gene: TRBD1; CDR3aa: CASSYGQGAYEQYF; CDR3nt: TGCGCCAGCAGCTACGGACAGGGGGCCTACGAGCAGTACTTC
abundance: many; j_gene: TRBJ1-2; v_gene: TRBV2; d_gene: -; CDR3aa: CASSGGVSNYGYTF; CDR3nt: TGTGCCAGCAGTGGGGGGGTTTCTAACTATGGCTACACCTTC
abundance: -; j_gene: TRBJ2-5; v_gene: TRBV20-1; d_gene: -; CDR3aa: CSAQDRARYQETQYF; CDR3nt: TGCAGTGCCCAGGACAGAGCTCGTTACCAAGAGACCCAGTACTTC
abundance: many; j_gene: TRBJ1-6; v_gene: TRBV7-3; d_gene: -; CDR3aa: CASSLWGIGSPLHF; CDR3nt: TGTGCCAGCAGCTTATGGGGAATCGGTTCACCCCTCCACTTT
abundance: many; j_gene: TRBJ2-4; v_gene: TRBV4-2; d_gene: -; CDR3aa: CASSQDTAGTGIQYF; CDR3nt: TGTGCCAGCAGCCAAGACACGGCAGGGACGGGGATTCAGTACTTC
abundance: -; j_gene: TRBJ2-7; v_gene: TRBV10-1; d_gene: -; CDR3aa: CASSESVGGEQYF; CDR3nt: TGCGCCAGCAGTGAGTCGGTTGGTGGCGAGCAGTACTTC
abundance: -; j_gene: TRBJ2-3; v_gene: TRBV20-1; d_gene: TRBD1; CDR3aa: CSAPGQGPPGTQYF; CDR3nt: TGCAGTGCCCCAGGACAGGGGCCCCCGGGAACGCAGTATTTT
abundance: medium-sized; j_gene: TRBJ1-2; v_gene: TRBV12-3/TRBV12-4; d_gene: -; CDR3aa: CASSFKLFAGYTF; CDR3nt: TGTGCCAGCAGTTTCAAACTTTTTGCTGGCTACACCTTC
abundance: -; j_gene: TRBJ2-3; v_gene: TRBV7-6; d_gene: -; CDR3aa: CASSVRQGEDTQYF; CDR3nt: TGTGCCAGCAGCGTACGCCAGGGTGAAGATACGCAGTATTTT
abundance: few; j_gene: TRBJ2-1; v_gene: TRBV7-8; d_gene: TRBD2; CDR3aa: CASSFKPGLDIGRGEQFF; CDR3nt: TGTGCCAGCAGCTTCAAGCCGGGACTAGATATCGGTCGCGGGGAGCAGTTCTTC
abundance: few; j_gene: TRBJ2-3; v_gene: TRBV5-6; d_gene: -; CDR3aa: CASSLSAGRKTQYF; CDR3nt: TGTGCCAGCAGCTTGTCCGCGGGCCGAAAAACGCAGTATTTT
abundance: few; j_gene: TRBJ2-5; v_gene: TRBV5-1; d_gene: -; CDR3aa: CASSSIAIQETQYF; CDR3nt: TGCGCCAGCAGCTCAATAGCGATACAAGAGACCCAGTACTTC
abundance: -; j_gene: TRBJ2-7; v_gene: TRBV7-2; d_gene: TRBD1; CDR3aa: CASSLAGTGDYEQYF; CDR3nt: TGTGCCAGCAGCTTAGCGGGGACAGGGGACTACGAGCAGTACTTC
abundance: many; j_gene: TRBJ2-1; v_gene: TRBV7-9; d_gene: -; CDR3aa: CVSQTYNEQFF; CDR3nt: TGTGTCAGTCAAACCTACAATGAGCAGTTCTTC
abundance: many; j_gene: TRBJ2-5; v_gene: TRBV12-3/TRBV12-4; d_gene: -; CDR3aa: CASSHRGIGETQYF; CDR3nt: TGTGCCAGCAGCCACCGGGGGATTGGCGAGACCCAGTACTTC
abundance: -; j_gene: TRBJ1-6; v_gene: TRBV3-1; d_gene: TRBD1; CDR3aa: CASTITGGGDSPLHF; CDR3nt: TGTGCCAGCACCATCACAGGGGGAGGGGATTCACCCCTCCACTTT
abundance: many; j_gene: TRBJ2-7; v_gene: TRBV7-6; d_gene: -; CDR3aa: CASSLVTDRMDEQYF; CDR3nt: TGTGCCAGCAGCTTAGTTACGGACAGAATGGACGAGCAGTACTTC
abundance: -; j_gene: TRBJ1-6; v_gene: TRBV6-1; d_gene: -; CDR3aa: CASSEANSLYNSPLHF; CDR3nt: TGTGCCAGCAGTGAAGCGAATTCGCTTTATAATTCACCCCTCCACTTT
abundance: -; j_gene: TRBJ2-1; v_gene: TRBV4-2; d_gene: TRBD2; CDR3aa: CASSQDSAGEGNEQFF; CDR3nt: TGTGCCAGCAGCCAAGACTCAGCGGGAGAGGGCAATGAGCAGTTCTTC
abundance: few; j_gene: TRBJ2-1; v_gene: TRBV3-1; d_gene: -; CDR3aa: CASSQDRRTLSSYNEQFF; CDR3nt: TGTGCCAGCAGCCAAGATCGTCGGACCCTGAGCTCCTACAATGAGCAGTTCTTC
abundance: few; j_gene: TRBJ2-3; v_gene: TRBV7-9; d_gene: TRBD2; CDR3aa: CASSQGLAGGVPDTQYF; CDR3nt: TGTGCCAGCAGCCAGGGACTAGCGGGGGGCGTTCCAGATACGCAGTATTTT
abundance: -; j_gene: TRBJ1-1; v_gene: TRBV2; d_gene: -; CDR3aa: CASSELLADYTEAFF; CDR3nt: TGTGCCAGCAGTGAACTCTTGGCAGACTACACTGAAGCTTTCTTT
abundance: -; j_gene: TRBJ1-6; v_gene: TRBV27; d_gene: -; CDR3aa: CASSLNNSPLHF; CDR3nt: TGTGCCAGCAGTTTAAATAATTCACCCCTCCACTTT
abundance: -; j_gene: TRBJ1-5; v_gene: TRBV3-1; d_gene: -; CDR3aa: CASSQDLSQPQHF; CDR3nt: TGTGCCAGCAGCCAAGATCTTAGTCAGCCCCAGCATTTT
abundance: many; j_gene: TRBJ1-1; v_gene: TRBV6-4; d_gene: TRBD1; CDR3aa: CASSAGTENTEAFF; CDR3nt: TGTGCCAGCAGTGCAGGGACAGAGAACACTGAAGCTTTCTTT
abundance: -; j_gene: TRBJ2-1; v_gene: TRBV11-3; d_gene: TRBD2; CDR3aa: CASSLDSTSDEQFF; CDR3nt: TGTGCCAGCAGCTTAGATTCCACTAGCGATGAGCAGTTCTTC
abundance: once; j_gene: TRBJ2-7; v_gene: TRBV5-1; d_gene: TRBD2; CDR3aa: CASSPGGSTYEQYF; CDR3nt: TGCGCCAGCAGCCCGGGGGGGTCGACCTACGAGCAGTACTTC
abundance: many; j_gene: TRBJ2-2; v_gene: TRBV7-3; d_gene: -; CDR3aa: CASSLRNTGELFF; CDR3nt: TGTGCCAGCAGCTTAAGGAACACCGGGGAGCTGTTTTTT
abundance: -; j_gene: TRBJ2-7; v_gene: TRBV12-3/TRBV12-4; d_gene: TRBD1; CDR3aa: CASSNRDRAIEQYF; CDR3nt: TGTGCCAGCAGTAACCGGGACAGGGCTATCGAGCAGTACTTC
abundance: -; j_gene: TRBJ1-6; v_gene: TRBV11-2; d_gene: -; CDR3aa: CASSLNRVASPLHF; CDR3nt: TGTGCCAGCAGCTTAAACAGGGTGGCCTCACCCCTCCACTTT
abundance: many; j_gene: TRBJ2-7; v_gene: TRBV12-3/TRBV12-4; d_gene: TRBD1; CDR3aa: CASSSQGYEQYF; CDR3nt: TGTGCCAGCAGCTCACAGGGGTACGAGCAGTACTTC